This TCR beta chain was observed in a study of cytomegalovirus exposure and HLA in healthy donors. Libraries were prepared by immunoSEQ multiplex PCR; TCRdb keeps only in-frame clonotypes and omits some of them. This repertoire shows roughly 110,000 clones, approximately 90% found once; its top ten account for about 2%. The length of the CDR3 is 18 residues. V gave up 0 bases and J gave up 2 bases; unmatched junction bases: 3. Germline V lookup: CDR1 SGDLS, CDR2 YYNGEE. The specimen sequenced was PBMCs. This receptor was obtained from a woman under 30 in good health and CMV-seropositive. The chain couples TRBV9 to TRBJ2-1; 15 positions match TRBD2. The CDR3 here is CASSVEGLAGGPYNEQFF. CDR3 coding DNA: TGTGCCAGCAGCGTAGAGGGACTAGCGGGGGGACCCTACAATGAGCAGTTCTTC.